Listed below are T cell receptor beta chains from one sample, sequenced in a study of blood T cell repertoires in COVID-19. Method: immunoSEQ multiplex PCR; TCRdb's copy keeps in-frame clones and lacks some. Of tens of thousands of clones listed, over 80% are singletons. Material for sequencing was peripheral blood. These receptor sequences come from a man younger than 45 with COVID-19, enrolled during active disease. The CDR3 runs from the conserved cysteine through the conserved F or W. D genes are given only for firm matches. Where a row states a size, it is once, few, many or the class of an expanded clone; other rows omit it.

TRBD1 TRBJ2-7 TRBV5-1 . TGCGCCAGCAGCTCCGGGACAGCCTACGAGCAGTACTTC CASSSGTAYEQYF
. TRBJ1-3 TRBV2 . TGTGCCAGCAGTGACCCAAACTCGGGAAACACCATATATTTT CASSDPNSGNTIYF
. TRBJ2-1 TRBV5-1 . TGCGCCAGCAGGCCGGGACTCTCGGCCTACAATGAGCAGTTCTTC CASRPGLSAYNEQFF
TRBD1 TRBJ1-5 TRBV2 . TGTGCCAGCAGTGAGGTTGGGACAGGGAATCAGCCCCAGCATTTT CASSEVGTGNQPQHF
TRBD2 TRBJ2-1 TRBV7-9 . TGTGCCAGCAGCACAGGGACTAGCGGGGCATACAATGAGCAGTTCTTC CASSTGTSGAYNEQFF
. TRBJ1-1 TRBV5-1 . TGCGCCAGCAGCTCGGGTACAGGAAACAAGCCTGAAGCTTTCTTT CASSSGTGNKPEAFF
. TRBJ2-7 TRBV27 . TGTGCCAGCAGTTTTTTGTCCGAGGATCCTGGCGAGCAGTACTTC CASSFLSEDPGEQYF
. TRBJ1-4 TRBV2 . TGTGCCAGCAGTGACGGAAGGGGTTCTAATGAAAAACTGTTTTTT CASSDGRGSNEKLFF
. TRBJ1-4 TRBV2 . TGTGCCAGCAGTGAAGGGAGGCAGGATAGGGAAAAACTGTTTTTT CASSEGRQDREKLFF
. TRBJ2-7 TRBV4-1 once TGCGCCAGCAGCCCAAACGGGGATTACGAGCAGTACTTC CASSPNGDYEQYF
TRBD2 TRBJ2-7 TRBV6-2/TRBV6-3 . TGTGCCAGCAGTTATATCGGGAGGGCCACCTACGAGCAGTACTTC CASSYIGRATYEQYF
. TRBJ2-3 TRBV7-9 . TGTGCCAGCAGCTTAGCGACTCCAATTACAGATACGCAGTATTTT CASSLATPITDTQYF
TRBD2 TRBJ2-5 TRBV3-1/TRBV3-2 few TGTGCCAGCAGCCAAAGCGGGGGAGAGACCCAGTACTTC CASSQSGGETQYF
TRBD1 TRBJ2-7 TRBV19 few TGTGCCAGTAGTATGGGACAGTCTTACGAGCAGTACTTC CASSMGQSYEQYF
. TRBJ1-1 TRBV5-4 . TGTGCCAGCAGCTTGGGAGTCACTGAAGCTTTCTTT CASSLGVTEAFF
TRBD2 TRBJ2-3 TRBV6-5 . TGTGCCAGCAGAAGCGGACTAGACACAGATACGCAGTATTTT CASRSGLDTDTQYF
. TRBJ1-5 TRBV6-5 . TGTGCCAGCAGTTTACCACACTATTCAAGCAATCAGCCCCAGCATTTT CASSLPHYSSNQPQHF
. TRBJ1-1 TRBV5-1 . TGCGCCAGCAGCTTGGGGGTGAACCCATTGGCGGGCACTGAAGCTTTCTTT CASSLGVNPLAGTEAFF
TRBD1 TRBJ1-1 TRBV11-2 once TGTGCCAGCAGCTTAGGAGAACTCGGACAGGGGCTGGGAACTGAAGCTTTCTTT CASSLGELGQGLGTEAFF
. TRBJ1-6 TRBV3-1/TRBV3-2 . TGTGCCAGTTCAGGGTTTAATTCACCCCTCCACTTT CASSGFNSPLHF
TRBD2 TRBJ2-5 TRBV3-1/TRBV3-2 . TGTGCCAGCAGCCAAGGGTGGACTAGCGGGAGCGGGAAGACCCAGTACTTC CASSQGWTSGSGKTQYF
. TRBJ2-1 TRBV29-1 . TGCAGCGTTGAGGGTCCCAGGGACAATGAGCAGTTCTTC CSVEGPRDNEQFF
. TRBJ1-6 TRBV10-3 . TGTGCCATCAGTGAGTCAAGACTGGGGGGGTCACCCCTCCACTTT CAISESRLGGSPLHF